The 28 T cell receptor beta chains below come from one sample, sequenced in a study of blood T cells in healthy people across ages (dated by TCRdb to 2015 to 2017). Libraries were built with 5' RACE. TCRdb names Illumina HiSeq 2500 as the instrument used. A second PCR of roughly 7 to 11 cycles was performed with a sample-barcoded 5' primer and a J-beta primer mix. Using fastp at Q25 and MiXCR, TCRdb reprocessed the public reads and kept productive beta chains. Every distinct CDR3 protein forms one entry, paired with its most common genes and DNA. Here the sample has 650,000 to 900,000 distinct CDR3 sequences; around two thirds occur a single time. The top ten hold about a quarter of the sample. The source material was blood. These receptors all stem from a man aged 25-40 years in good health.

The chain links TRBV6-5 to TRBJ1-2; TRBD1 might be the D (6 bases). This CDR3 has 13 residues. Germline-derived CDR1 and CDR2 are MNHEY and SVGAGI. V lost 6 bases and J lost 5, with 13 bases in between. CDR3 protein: CASRPDRLYGYTF. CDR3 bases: TGTGCCAGCAGGCCGGACAGACTGTATGGCTACACCTTC.

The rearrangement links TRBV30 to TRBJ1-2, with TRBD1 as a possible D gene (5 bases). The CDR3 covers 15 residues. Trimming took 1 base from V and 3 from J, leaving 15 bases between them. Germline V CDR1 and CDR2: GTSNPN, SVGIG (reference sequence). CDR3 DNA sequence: TGTGCCTGGAGTGGCCCCCGGGGGGGGGACTATGGCTACACCTTC. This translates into CAWSGPRGGDYGYTF.

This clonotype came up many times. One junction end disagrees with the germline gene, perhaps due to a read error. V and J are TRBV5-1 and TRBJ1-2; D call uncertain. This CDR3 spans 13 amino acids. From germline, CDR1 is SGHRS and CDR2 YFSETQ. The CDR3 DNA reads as TGTGCCAGCAGTTTGGGGTCTAACTATGGCTACACCTTC. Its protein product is CASSLGSNYGYTF.

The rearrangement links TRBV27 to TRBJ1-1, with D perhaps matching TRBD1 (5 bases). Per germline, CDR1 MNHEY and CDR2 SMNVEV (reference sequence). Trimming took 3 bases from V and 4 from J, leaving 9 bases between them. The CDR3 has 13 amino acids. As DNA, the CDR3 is TGTGCCAGCAGTTTGGGGGTCCTCACTGAAGCTTTCTTT. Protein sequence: CASSLGVLTEAFF.

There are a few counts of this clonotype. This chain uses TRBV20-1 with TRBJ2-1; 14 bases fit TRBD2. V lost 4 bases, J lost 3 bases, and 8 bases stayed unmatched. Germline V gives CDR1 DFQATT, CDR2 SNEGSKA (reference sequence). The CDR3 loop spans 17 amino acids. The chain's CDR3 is CSAMTSGGAYNYNEQFF. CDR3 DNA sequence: TGCAGTGCTATGACTAGCGGGGGGGCGTACAACTACAATGAGCAGTTCTTC.

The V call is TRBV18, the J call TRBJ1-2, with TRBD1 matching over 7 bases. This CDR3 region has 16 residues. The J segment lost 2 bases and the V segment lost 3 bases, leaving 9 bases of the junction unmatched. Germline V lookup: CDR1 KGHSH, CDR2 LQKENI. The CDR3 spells CASSPLRQGRNYGYTF. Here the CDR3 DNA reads TGTGCCAGCTCACCCCTACGACAGGGAAGAAACTATGGCTACACCTTC.

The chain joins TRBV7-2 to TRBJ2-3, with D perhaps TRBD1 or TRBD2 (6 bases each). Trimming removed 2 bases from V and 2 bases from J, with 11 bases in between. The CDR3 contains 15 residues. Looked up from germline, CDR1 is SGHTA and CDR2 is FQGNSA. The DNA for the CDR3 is TGTGCCAGCAGCTTAACGGGGGCCGCCACAGATACGCAGTATTTT. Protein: CASSLTGAATDTQYF.

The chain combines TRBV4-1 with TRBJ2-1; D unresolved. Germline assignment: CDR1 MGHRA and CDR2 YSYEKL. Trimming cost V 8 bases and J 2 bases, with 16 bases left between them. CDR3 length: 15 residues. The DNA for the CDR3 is TGCGCCAGCGGTCCTAGAGGAACTACCTACAATGAGCAGTTCTTC. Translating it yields CASGPRGTTYNEQFF.

CDR3 coding DNA: TGTGCCAGCAGCTCCTATGAGTCTTGGGACCATAAGTTCTTC. Translated, it gives CASSSYESWDHKFF. The chain employs TRBV7-2 and TRBJ2-1, with D perhaps given as TRBD1 or TRBD2 (5 bases each). Trimming stripped 4 bases from V and 14 bases from J, with 21 bases between. Germline V CDR1 and CDR2: SGHTA, FQGNSA. The CDR3 runs to 14 residues.

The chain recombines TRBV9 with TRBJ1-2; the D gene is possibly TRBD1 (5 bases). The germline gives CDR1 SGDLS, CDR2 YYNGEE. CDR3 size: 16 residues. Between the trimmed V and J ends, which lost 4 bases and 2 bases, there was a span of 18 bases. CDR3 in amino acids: CASSPFGGTSNYGYTF. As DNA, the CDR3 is TGTGCCAGCAGCCCATTCGGAGGGACTTCCAACTATGGCTACACCTTC.

The CDR3 loop reads CASSPTSDGYTF. The CDR3 nucleotides read TGTGCCAGCAGCCCCACCAGTGATGGCTACACCTTC. The rearrangement joins TRBV7-9 to TRBJ1-2; D is ambiguous. The CDR3 extends over 12 amino acids. The germline V gene has CDR1 SEHNR and CDR2 FQNEAQ (reference sequence). Trimming took 5 bases from V and 6 from J, leaving 10 bases between them. Full variable domain (rest looked up from reference TRBV7-9 and TRBJ1-2): DTGVSQNPRHKITKRGQNVTFRCDPISEHNRLYWYRQTLGQGPEFLTYFQNEAQLEKSRLLSDRFSAERPKGSFSTLEIQRTEQGDSAMYLCASSPTSDGYTFGSGTRLTVV.

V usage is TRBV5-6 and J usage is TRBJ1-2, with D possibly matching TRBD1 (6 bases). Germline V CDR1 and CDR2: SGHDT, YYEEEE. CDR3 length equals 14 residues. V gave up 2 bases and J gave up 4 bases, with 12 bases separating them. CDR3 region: CASSFNTGPYGYTF. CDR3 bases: TGTGCCAGCAGCTTCAACACAGGGCCCTATGGCTACACCTTC.

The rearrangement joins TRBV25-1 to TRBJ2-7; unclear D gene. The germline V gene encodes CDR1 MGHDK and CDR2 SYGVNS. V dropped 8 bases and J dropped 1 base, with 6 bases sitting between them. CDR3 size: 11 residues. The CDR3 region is CASAYSYEQYF. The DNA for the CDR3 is TGTGCCAGCGCATATTCCTACGAGCAGTACTTC.

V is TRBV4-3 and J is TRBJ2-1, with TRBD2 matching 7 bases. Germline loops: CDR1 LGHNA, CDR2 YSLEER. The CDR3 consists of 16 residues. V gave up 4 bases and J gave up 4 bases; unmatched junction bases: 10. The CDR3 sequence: CASSPFAGRGYNEQFF. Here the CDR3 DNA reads TGCGCCAGCAGCCCGTTTGCGGGGAGGGGATACAATGAGCAGTTCTTC.

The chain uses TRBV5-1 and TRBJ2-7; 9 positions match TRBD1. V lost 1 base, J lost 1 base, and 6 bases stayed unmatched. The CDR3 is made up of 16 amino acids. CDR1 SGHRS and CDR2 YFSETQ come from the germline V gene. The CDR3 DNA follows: TGCGCCAGCAGCTTGATCGCGACAGGGGGATCCTACGAGCAGTACTTC. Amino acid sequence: CASSLIATGGSYEQYF.

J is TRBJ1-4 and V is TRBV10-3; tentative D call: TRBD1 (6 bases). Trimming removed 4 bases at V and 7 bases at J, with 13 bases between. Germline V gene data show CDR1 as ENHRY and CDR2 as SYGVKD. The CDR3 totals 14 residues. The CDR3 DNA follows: TGTGCCATCAGTGGCCGGACAGACGGTGAAAAACTGTTTTTT. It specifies CAISGRTDGEKLFF.

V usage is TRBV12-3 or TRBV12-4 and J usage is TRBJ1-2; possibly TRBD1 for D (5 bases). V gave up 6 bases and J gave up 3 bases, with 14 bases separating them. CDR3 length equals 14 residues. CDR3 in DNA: TGTGCCAGCAGCCCCCGGGGGGGTTACTATGGCTACACCTTC. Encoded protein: CASSPRGGYYGYTF.

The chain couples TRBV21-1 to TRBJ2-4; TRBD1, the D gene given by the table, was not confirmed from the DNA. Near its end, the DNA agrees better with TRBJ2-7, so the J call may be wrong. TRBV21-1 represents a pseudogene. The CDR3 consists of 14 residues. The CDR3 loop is CASSDRGRLNEQYF. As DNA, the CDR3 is TGTGCCAGCAGTGACAGGGGGCGTCTGAACGAGCAGTACTTC.

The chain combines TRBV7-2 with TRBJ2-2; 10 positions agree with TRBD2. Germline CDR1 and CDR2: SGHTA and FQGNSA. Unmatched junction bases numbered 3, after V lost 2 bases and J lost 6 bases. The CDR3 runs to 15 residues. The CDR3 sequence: CASSLITSGAGELFF. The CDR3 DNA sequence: TGTGCCAGCAGCTTAATCACTAGCGGGGCCGGGGAGCTGTTTTTT.

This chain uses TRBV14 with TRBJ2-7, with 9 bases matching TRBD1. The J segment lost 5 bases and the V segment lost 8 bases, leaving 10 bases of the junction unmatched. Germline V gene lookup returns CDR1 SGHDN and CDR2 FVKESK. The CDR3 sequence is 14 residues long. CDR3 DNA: TGTGCCAGCGACAGGGGGATAGTAGTCAACGAGCAGTACTTC. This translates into CASDRGIVVNEQYF.

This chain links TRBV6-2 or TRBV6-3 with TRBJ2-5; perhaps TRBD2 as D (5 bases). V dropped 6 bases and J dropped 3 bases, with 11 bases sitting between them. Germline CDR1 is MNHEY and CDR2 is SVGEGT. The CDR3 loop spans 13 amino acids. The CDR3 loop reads CASSDTREETQYF. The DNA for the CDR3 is TGTGCCAGCAGCGATACTAGAGAAGAGACCCAGTACTTC.

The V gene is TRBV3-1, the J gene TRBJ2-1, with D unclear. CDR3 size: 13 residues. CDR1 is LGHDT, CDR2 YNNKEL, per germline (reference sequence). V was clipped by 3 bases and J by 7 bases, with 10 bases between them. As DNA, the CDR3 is TGTGCCAGCAGCCATCCAGGTTTAAATGAGCAGTTCTTC. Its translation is CASSHPGLNEQFF.

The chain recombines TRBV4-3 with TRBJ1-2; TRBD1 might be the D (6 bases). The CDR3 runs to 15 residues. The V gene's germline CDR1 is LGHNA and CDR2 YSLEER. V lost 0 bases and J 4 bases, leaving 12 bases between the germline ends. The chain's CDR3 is CASSQDPTGTYGYTF. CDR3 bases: TGCGCCAGCAGCCAAGACCCCACAGGGACCTATGGCTACACCTTC.

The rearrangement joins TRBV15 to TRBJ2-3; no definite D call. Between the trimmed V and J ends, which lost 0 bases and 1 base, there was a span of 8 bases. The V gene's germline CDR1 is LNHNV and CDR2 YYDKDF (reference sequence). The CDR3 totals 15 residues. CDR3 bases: TGTGCCACCAGCAGAGAAACCTCTGGCACAGATACGCAGTATTTT. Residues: CATSRETSGTDTQYF.

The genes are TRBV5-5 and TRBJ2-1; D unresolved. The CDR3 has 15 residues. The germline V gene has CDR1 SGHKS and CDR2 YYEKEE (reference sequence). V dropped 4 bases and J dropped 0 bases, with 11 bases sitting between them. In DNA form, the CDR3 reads TGTGCCAGCAGCGGCGAGTTGCGCTCCTACAATGAGCAGTTCTTC. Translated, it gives CASSGELRSYNEQFF.

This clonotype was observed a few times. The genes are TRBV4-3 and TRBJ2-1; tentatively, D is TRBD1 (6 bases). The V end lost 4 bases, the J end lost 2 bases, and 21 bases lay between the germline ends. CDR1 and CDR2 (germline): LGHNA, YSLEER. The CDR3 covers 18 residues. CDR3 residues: CASSPSPQGPGAYNEQFF. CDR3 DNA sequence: TGCGCCAGCAGCCCCTCTCCCCAGGGGCCCGGCGCCTACAATGAGCAGTTCTTC.

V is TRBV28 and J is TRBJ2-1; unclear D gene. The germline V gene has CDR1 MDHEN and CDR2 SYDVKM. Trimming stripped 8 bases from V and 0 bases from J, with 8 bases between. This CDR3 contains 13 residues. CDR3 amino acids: CASSDVSYNEQFF. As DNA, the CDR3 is TGTGCCAGCTCCGACGTCTCCTACAATGAGCAGTTCTTC.

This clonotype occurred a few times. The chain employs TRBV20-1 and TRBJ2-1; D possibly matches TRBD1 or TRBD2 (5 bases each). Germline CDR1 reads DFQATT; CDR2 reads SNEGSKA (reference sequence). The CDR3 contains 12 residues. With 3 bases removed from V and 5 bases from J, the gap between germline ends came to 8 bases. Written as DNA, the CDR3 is TGCAGTGCTAGGGTGGGGGACAATGAGCAGTTCTTC. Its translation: CSARVGDNEQFF.